The 17 T cell receptor beta chains below all came from one sample that was sequenced in a study of T cells in Graves' hyperthyroidism and ophthalmopathy. The investigators amplified TCR beta CDR3 regions from RNA transcripts. The TCR CDR3 was amplified in a first-round RT-PCR using the HTBI primer set. TCRdb reanalysed the multiplex PCR reads using MiXCR and keeps one entry per CDR3 protein. The sample gives some 570,000 distinct CDR3 sequences, approximately 14% of which show up once; approximately 6.4% is in the top ten. Specimen: blood. Source of these receptors: a woman aged 18-30 years with Graves' ophthalmopathy.

This clonotype was seen many times. The rearrangement links TRBV7-3 to TRBJ2-7, with 12 bases lining up with TRBD2. Germline V CDR1 and CDR2: SGHTA, FQGTGA. This CDR3 has 18 amino acids. After removal of 5 bases from V and 2 bases from J, the junction contained 13 bases not matched to a gene. The CDR3: CASSHKLGASGRAYEQYF. The CDR3 DNA follows: TGTGCCAGCAGCCACAAGCTCGGGGCTAGCGGGAGGGCCTACGAGCAGTACTTC. The entire variable domain, with the rest obtained from reference TRBV7-3 and TRBJ2-7, is as follows: GAGVSQTPSNKVTEKGKYVELRCDPISGHTALYWYRQSLGQGPEFLIYFQGTGAADDSGLPNDRFFAVRPEGSVSTLKIQRTERGDSAVYLCASSHKLGASGRAYEQYFGPGTRLTVT.

This clonotype has ten or more counts. The chain combines TRBV20-1 with TRBJ2-7, with 7 bases that match TRBD2. The CDR3 spans 15 residues. The germline CDR1 and CDR2 sequences are DFQATT and SNEGSKA (reference sequence). The V and J ends lost 5 bases and 2 bases, in that order; junction bases with no gene match: 12. This CDR3 reads CSALWGGGGTYEQYF. The CDR3 nucleotides read TGCAGTGCTTTATGGGGGGGAGGAGGAACCTACGAGCAGTACTTC.

This clonotype was detected ten times or more. This chain joins TRBV11-2 and TRBJ2-5, with D perhaps given as TRBD1 or TRBD2 (5 bases each). The CDR3 extends over 15 amino acids. The germline CDR1 and CDR2 sequences are SGHAT and FQNNGV. Trimming took off 4 bases at V and 3 bases at J, with 15 bases between the two ends. The CDR3 loop is CASSSSGGGEETQYF. CDR3 nucleotides: TGTGCCAGCAGCTCTAGTGGGGGTGGTGAAGAGACCCAGTACTTC.

This clonotype was seen at least ten times. This chain joins TRBV11-1 and TRBJ2-1; D ambiguous. Trimming removed 0 bases at V and 9 bases at J, with 9 bases between. The length of the CDR3 is 13 residues. Looked up from germline, CDR1 is SGHAT and CDR2 is FQDESV (reference sequence). The CDR3 sequence: CASSLAVTIEQFF. CDR3 coding DNA: TGTGCCAGCAGCTTAGCAGTCACCATTGAGCAGTTCTTC.

Many counts were recorded for this clonotype. The rearrangement links TRBV7-2 to TRBJ2-5; a weak D match, TRBD2 (5 bases). Germline CDR1 SGHTA, CDR2 FQGNSA. The CDR3 spans 12 residues. V was shortened by 1 base and J by 6 bases, with 6 bases between the two germline ends. CDR3 nucleotide sequence: TGTGCCAGCAGCTTAGACGGGAAGACCCAGTACTTC. This encodes CASSLDGKTQYF. Together with reference TRBV7-2 and TRBJ2-5, the CDR3 gives the full variable domain: GAGVSQSPSNKVTEKGKDVELRCDPISGHTALYWYRQSLGQGLEFLIYFQGNSAPDKSGLPSDRFSAERTGGSVSTLTIQRTQQEDSAVYLCASSLDGKTQYFGPGTRLLVL.

This clonotype was detected ten times or more. The gene calls are TRBV12-3 or TRBV12-4 and TRBJ1-1; a possible D gene is TRBD1 (5 bases). Trimming stripped 4 bases from V and 6 bases from J, with 18 bases between. The CDR3 sequence is 15 residues long. As DNA, the CDR3 is TGTGCCAGCAGTTCCCGAAGAAACGGGGGTGCTGAAGCTTTCTTT. This sequence encodes CASSSRRNGGAEAFF.

This clonotype was counted ten times or more. The rearrangement joins TRBV20-1 to TRBJ1-1, with TRBD1 identical over 10 bases. The CDR3 runs to 17 residues. Germline loops: CDR1 DFQATT, CDR2 SNEGSKA (reference sequence). Trimming took 2 bases from V and 1 from J; bases not matched to a gene: 10. CDR3 sequence: CSARPGQGVRWNTEAFF. CDR3 bases: TGCAGTGCTAGACCAGGACAGGGGGTTAGGTGGAACACTGAAGCTTTCTTT.

This chain joins TRBV6-1 and TRBJ2-3; D is perhaps TRBD1 (5 bases). Per the germline V gene, CDR1 is MNHNS and CDR2 is SASEGT. Trimming shortened V by 8 bases and J by 0 bases, and 9 bases separated the two germline ends. This CDR3 is built from 13 residues. CDR3 sequence (DNA): TGTGCCAGCGTTCAGGGAAGCACAGATACGCAGTATTTT. Encoded protein: CASVQGSTDTQYF.

This clonotype was counted many times. The chain couples TRBV7-3 to TRBJ2-5; TRBD2 aligns across 8 bases. Germline CDR1 reads SGHTA; CDR2 reads FQGTGA. The J segment lost 4 bases and the V segment lost 5 bases, leaving 12 bases of the junction unmatched. The CDR3 is 16 residues long. The CDR3 protein is CASSQISGKGGETQYF. The CDR3 DNA is TGTGCCAGCAGCCAAATTAGCGGGAAGGGCGGAGAGACCCAGTACTTC.

J is TRBJ2-7 and V is TRBV5-1, with a tentative D call TRBD2 (5 bases). Trimming removed 6 bases from V and 3 bases from J, with 22 bases in between. CDR1 and CDR2 from the germline V gene are SGHRS and YFSETQ. The CDR3 contains 16 residues. The CDR3 region is CASTAGSSGRFYEQYF. CDR3 nucleotide sequence: TGCGCCAGCACCGCTGGGAGCTCTGGGCGCTTCTACGAGCAGTACTTC.

The rearrangement joins TRBV20-1 to TRBJ2-7, with a tentative D call TRBD2 (5 bases). V was trimmed by 3 bases and J by 6 bases, leaving 9 bases between them. Germline CDR1 DFQATT, CDR2 SNEGSKA (reference sequence). The CDR3 spans 11 residues. CDR3 sequence reads: CSARNSVEQYF. In DNA, the CDR3 is TGCAGTGCTAGGAATAGCGTCGAGCAGTACTTC.

V usage is TRBV7-9 and J usage is TRBJ1-2; 7 bases fit TRBD1. After removal of 4 bases from V and 5 bases from J, the junction contained 7 bases not matched to a gene. The CDR3 is made up of 14 amino acids. From germline, CDR1 is SEHNR and CDR2 FQNEAQ (reference sequence). CDR3 loop: CASSSGTVLYGYTF. The CDR3 DNA is TGTGCCAGCAGCTCAGGGACAGTCCTATATGGCTACACCTTC.

This clonotype was seen ten or more times. This chain joins TRBV30 and TRBJ1-2; TRBD1 is a possible D gene (5 bases). Trimming left V 4 bases short and J 4 bases short, with 13 bases between. The CDR3 spans 13 residues. Germline V gene lookup returns CDR1 GTSNPN and CDR2 SVGIG (reference sequence). The CDR3 loop reads CAWTKGQGYGYTF. The DNA for the CDR3 is TGTGCCTGGACCAAGGGTCAGGGCTATGGCTACACCTTC.

This clonotype was counted at least ten times. This chain links TRBV27 with TRBJ2-3, with 8 bases matching TRBD1. Germline CDR1 MNHEY, CDR2 SMNVEV (reference sequence). V lost 4 bases and J lost 8; bases outside the gene matches: 5. The CDR3 totals 13 residues. For the CDR3, the DNA is TGTGCCAGCAGTTCAGGACAGGGCGGTACGCAGTATTTT. As protein: CASSSGQGGTQYF.

This rearrangement joins TRBV20-1 to TRBJ2-7; D gene ambiguous. V was clipped by 5 bases and J by 5 bases, with 7 bases between them. Germline V gene lookup returns CDR1 DFQATT and CDR2 SNEGSKA (reference sequence). The CDR3 totals 10 residues. The CDR3 region is CSAVRNEQYF. The CDR3 region has the DNA TGCAGTGCTGTACGCAACGAGCAGTACTTC.

There are a few counts of this clonotype. CDR3 nucleotide sequence: TGCAGCGTTGACTCCACAGGGGCCCCTTTTACGGGAGCTTTCTTT. This translates into CSVDSTGAPFTGAFF. V gene TRBV29-1 combines with J gene TRBJ1-1; 7 bases line up with TRBD1. Germline CDR1 SQVTM, CDR2 ANQGSEA. CDR3 size: 15 residues. V lost 3 bases and J lost 10; bases outside the gene matches: 17. The variable domain in full, completed from reference TRBV29-1 and TRBJ1-1, reads SAVISQKPSRDICQRGTSLTIQCQVDSQVTMMFWYRQQPGQSLTLIATANQGSEATYESGFVIDKFPISRPNLTFSTLTVSNMSPEDSSIYLCSVDSTGAPFTGAFFGQGTRLTVV.

The V gene is TRBV19, the J gene TRBJ2-3; TRBD2 agrees at 9 bases. Trimming removed 6 bases from V and 3 bases from J; junction bases left unmatched: 22. The CDR3 is made up of 20 amino acids. Germline loops: CDR1 LNHDA, CDR2 SQIVND (reference sequence). CDR3 amino acids: CASRTKVGLAGRSRTDTQYF. In nucleotides, the CDR3 is TGTGCCAGTAGGACTAAGGTGGGGCTAGCGGGAAGGTCGAGGACAGATACGCAGTATTTT.